This T cell receptor beta chain derives from a study of OX40 agonist ivuxolimab in advanced cancers. Looking at the study overall: Patients achieving partial responses numbered three: one hepatocellular carcinoma case and two cutaneous melanoma cases. Study-level results: Patients with a partial response at 0.1-3.0 mg/kg had among the lowest clonal expansion. What antigens the expanded peripheral T cells recognized was never established.

Generated by immunoSEQ multiplex PCR, the TCRdb table keeps only in-frame clones and is missing some. The table has 34,000 or so clones, around 90% seen once. About this clone: The antigen is undetermined.

Peripheral blood came from all dose cohorts at three timepoints. The CDR3 is 14 amino acids. The germline gives CDR1 SEHNR, CDR2 FQNEAQ (reference sequence). The V segment lost 3 bases and the J segment 2 bases; nucleotides outside the gene matches: 3. This TCR derives from an adult with an advanced solid tumor such as melanoma, head and neck, liver or kidney cancer. This chain links TRBV7-9 with TRBJ2-5; 7 bases are shared with TRBD2. The specimen comprised CD4+ or CD8+ T cells sorted from blood, sampled in a trial of the OX40 agonist ivuxolimab. CDR3 protein: CASSLGGAQETQYF. The CDR3 DNA is TGTGCCAGCAGCTTGGGAGGGGCACAAGAGACCCAGTACTTC.